Sequencing of this TCR beta chain was carried out in a study of a mutant IDH1 vaccine in newly diagnosed glioma. Looking at the study overall: Weeks 1, 3, 5, 7, 11, 15, 19 and 23 were when patients received their eight vaccinations. Patients received vaccination from 4-6 weeks after radiotherapy alone, or with temozolomide cycles. Every participant had undergone radiotherapy, temozolomide, or both before, and most underwent both.

Time point denoted: week 5, during vaccination. Doses comprised 300 ug of mutant IDH1 20-mer peptide each, plus topical imiquimod. TCRdb's copy holds only in-frame clones and misses some; the assay was immunoSEQ multiplex PCR. This table holds over 50,000 clones, over 80% found once. Turning to this clone: What it binds is not known.

Study findings and constraints: There seemed to be no relation between pseudoprogression and changes in top peripheral T cell clonotypes.

The sequences come from PBMCs, collected from a glioma patient whose treatment included an IDH1 peptide vaccine. The clonotype comes from a woman aged 40 to 55 with glioma.

CDR3: CASSPSGGREQFF. DNA of the CDR3: TGTGCCAGCAGCCCTTCAGGGGGCCGTGAGCAGTTCTTC. The chain recombines TRBV7-2 with TRBJ2-1, with 8 bases that match TRBD1. V dropped 5 bases and J dropped 9; count of bases not matched to a gene: 6. Germline V gene lookup returns CDR1 SGHTA and CDR2 FQGNSA. The CDR3 is made up of 13 amino acids. The complete variable domain, with remaining parts taken from reference TRBV7-2 and TRBJ2-1, reads GAGVSQSPSNKVTEKGKDVELRCDPISGHTALYWYRQSLGQGLEFLIYFQGNSAPDKSGLPSDRFSAERTGGSVSTLTIQRTQQEDSAVYLCASSPSGGREQFFGPGTRLTVL.